This T cell receptor (beta chain) appears in the sequencing data of a study of blood T cells in healthy people across ages. Study observations and caveats: Estimates of diversity drawn from one million T cells were considered underestimates.

V shed 8 bases and J shed 0 bases, with 8 bases lying between them. The CDR3 consists of 12 residues. A second about 7 to 11 cycle PCR used barcoded and J-beta primers. TCRdb independently ran MiXCR on the 5' RACE reads; one entry per CDR3 protein. The data contain 800,000 to 950,000 distinct CDR3 sequences, almost 30% of them singletons. A few counts support this clonotype. The antigen is not known. Staff drew 9 to 10 milliliters of peripheral blood from each donor. The same data also contributed to another study, on T cells of mothers and their children. That source notes: A few healthy Caucasian mothers, along with their six children, were the donors. Similar thymic selection effects on TCR recombination output appear in pairs, both related and unrelated.

The chain carries TRBV12-3 or TRBV12-4 and TRBJ2-7, with D tentatively TRBD1 (5 bases). The source material was blood. This receptor was obtained from a woman aged 40 to 50 in good health. As DNA, the CDR3 is TGTGCCAGCGAAGACAGCTCCTACGAGCAGTACTTC. This translates into CASEDSSYEQYF.